This T cell receptor (beta chain) comes out of a study of cytomegalovirus exposure and HLA in healthy donors. Across the whole study: HLA-typed donors were the source of approximately 80 million unique TCRs, which an early data release held.

PCR was performed using 60 Vbeta and 13 Jbeta primers. The assay was immunoSEQ multiplex PCR, and TCRdb's table has in-frame clones only and misses some. The sample holds over 150,000 clones; approximately 80% are singletons and the top ten take about 10%. Findings and limits, study-wide: It emerged from a later analysis that several of the most significant clusters appeared to be linked to common viral pathogens. Previous analysis showed most TCR beta V segments were productive about 87% or about 30% of the time.

Concerning this clone: Its antigen is undetermined.

This CDR3 has 15 residues. Germline-derived CDR1 and CDR2 are SGHTA and FQGNSA. Trimming shortened V by 5 bases and J by 0 bases, and 10 bases separated the two germline ends. All donors participated as healthy donors of bone marrow. This TCR derives from a man aged 45-60 years in good health and CMV-seropositive. Material for sequencing was PBMCs. The V call is TRBV7-2, the J call TRBJ1-4, with D unclear. This CDR3 reads CASSPGPATNEKLFF. The DNA for the CDR3 is TGTGCCAGCAGCCCTGGGCCTGCAACTAATGAAAAACTGTTTTTT.